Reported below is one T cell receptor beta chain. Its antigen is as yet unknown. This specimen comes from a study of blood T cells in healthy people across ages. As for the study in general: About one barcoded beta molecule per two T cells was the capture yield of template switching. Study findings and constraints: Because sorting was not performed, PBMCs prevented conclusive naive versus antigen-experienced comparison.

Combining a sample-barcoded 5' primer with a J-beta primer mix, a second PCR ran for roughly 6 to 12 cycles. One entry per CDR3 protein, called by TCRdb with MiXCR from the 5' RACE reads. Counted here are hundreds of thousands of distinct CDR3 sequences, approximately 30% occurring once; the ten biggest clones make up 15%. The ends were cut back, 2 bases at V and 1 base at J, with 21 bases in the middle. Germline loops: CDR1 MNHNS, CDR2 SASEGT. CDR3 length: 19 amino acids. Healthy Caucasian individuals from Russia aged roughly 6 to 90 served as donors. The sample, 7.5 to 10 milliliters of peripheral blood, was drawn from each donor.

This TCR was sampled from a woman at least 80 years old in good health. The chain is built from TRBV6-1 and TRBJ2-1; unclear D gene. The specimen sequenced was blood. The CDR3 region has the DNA TGTGCCAGCAGTGAACAACGATATAGCAATGCAGGTTCCTACAATGAGCAGTTCTTC. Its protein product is CASSEQRYSNAGSYNEQFF.